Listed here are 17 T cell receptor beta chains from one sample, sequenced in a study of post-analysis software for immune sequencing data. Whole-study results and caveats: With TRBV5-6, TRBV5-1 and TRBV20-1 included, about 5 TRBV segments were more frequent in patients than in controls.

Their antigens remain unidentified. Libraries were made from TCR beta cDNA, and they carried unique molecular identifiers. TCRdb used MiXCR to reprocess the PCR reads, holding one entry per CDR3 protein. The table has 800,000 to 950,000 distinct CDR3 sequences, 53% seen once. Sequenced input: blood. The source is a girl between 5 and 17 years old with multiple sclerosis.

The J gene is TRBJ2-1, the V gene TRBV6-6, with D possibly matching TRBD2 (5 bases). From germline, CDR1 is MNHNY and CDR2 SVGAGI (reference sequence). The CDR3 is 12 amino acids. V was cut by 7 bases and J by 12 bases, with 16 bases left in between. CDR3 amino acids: CASTKDLEGQFF. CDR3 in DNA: TGTGCCAGCACGAAGGACCTCGAGGGGCAGTTCTTC.

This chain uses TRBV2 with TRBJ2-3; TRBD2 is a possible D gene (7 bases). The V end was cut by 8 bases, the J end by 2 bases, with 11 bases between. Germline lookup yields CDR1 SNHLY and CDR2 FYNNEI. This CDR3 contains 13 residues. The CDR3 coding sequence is TGTGCCAGCGCGGGGGACAACACAGATACGCAGTATTTT. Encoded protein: CASAGDNTDTQYF. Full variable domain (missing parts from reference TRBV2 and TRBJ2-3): EPEVTQTPSHQVTQMGQEVILRCVPISNHLYFYWYRQILGQKVEFLVSFYNNEISEKSEIFDDQFSVERPDGSNFTLKIRSTKLEDSAMYFCASAGDNTDTQYFGPGTRLTVL.

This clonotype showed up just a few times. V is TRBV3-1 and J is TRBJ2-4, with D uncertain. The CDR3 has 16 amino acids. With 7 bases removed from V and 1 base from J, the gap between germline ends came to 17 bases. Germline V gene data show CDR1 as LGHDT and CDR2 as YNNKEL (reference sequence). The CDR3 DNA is TGTGCCAGCACCATACGGGCCCTATCCGCCAAAAACATTCAGTACTTC. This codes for CASTIRALSAKNIQYF.

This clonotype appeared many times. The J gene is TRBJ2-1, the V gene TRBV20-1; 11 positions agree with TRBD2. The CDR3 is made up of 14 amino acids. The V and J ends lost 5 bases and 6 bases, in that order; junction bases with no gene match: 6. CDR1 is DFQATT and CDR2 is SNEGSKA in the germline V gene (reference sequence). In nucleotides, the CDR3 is TGCAGTGCTCCGGGACTAGCGGATACCAATGAGCAGTTCTTC. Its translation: CSAPGLADTNEQFF.

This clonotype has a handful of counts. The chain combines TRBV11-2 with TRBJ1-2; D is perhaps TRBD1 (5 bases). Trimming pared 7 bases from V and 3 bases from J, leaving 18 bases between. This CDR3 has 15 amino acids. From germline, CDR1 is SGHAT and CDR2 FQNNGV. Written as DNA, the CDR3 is TGTGCCAGCAACCCCACGGGCAGGGAGGACTATGGCTACACCTTC. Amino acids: CASNPTGREDYGYTF. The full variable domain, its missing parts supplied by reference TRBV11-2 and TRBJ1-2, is EAGVAQSPRYKIIEKRQSVAFWCNPISGHATLYWYQQILGQGPKLLIQFQNNGVVDDSQLPKDRFSAERLKGVDSTLKIQPAKLEDSAVYLCASNPTGREDYGYTFGSGTRLTVV.

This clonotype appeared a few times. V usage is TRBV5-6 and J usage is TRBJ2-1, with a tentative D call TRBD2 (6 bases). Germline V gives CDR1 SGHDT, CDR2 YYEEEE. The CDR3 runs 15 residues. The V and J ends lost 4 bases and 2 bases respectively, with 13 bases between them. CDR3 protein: CASSNRDWPYNEQFF. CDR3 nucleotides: TGTGCCAGCAGCAACCGGGACTGGCCCTACAATGAGCAGTTCTTC.

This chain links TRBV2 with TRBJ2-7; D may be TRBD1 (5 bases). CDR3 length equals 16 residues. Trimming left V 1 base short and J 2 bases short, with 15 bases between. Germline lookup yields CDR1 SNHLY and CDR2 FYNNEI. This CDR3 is CASSEDLRGGPYEQYF. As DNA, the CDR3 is TGTGCCAGCAGTGAAGACCTTAGGGGTGGCCCCTACGAGCAGTACTTC.

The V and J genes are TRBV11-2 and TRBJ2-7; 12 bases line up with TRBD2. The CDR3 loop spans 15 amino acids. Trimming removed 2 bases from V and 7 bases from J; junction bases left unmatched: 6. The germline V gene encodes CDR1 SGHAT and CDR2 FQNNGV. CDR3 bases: TGTGCCAGCAGCTTAATGCTAGCGGGAGGGATTGAGCAGTACTTC. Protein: CASSLMLAGGIEQYF. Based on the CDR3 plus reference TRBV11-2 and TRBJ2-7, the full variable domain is EAGVAQSPRYKIIEKRQSVAFWCNPISGHATLYWYQQILGQGPKLLIQFQNNGVVDDSQLPKDRFSAERLKGVDSTLKIQPAKLEDSAVYLCASSLMLAGGIEQYFGPGTRLTVT.

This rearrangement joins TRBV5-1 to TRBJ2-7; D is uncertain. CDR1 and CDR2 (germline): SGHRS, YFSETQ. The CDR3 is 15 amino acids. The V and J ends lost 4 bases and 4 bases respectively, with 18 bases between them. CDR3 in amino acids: CASSPVGSPNYEQYF. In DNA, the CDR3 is TGCGCCAGCAGCCCTGTTGGCAGTCCCAATTACGAGCAGTACTTC.

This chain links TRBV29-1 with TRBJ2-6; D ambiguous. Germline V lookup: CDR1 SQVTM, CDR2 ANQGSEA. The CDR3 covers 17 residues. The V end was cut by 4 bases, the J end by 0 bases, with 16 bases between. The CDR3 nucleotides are TGCAGCGTTGTAGGTTCGCGGAGTCTCTCTGGGGCCAACGTCCTGACTTTC. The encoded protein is CSVVGSRSLSGANVLTF.

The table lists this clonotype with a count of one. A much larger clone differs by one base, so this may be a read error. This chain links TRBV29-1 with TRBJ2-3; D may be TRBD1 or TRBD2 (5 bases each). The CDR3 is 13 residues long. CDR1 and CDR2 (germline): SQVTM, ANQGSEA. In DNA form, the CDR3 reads TGCAGCTTCGACGGAGCTAGCACAGGTACGCAGTATTTT. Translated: CSFDGASTGTQYF.

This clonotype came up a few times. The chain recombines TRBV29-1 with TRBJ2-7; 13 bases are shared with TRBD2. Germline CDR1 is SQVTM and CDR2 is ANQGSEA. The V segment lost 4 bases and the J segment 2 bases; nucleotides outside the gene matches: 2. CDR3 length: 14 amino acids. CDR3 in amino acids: CSVGLAGGTYEQYF. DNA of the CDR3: TGCAGCGTTGGACTAGCGGGAGGCACCTACGAGCAGTACTTC.

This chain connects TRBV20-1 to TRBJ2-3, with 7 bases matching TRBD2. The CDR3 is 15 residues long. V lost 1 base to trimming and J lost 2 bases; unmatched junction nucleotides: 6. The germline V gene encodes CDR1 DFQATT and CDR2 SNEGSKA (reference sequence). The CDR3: CSARVPSGSTDTQYF. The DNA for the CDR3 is TGCAGTGCTAGAGTCCCTAGCGGATCCACAGATACGCAGTATTTT.

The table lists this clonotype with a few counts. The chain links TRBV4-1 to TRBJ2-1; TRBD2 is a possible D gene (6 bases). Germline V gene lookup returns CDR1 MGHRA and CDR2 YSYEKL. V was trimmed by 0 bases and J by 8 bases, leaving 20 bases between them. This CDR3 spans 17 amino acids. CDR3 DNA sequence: TGCGCCAGCAGCCAAGATCCCGGCGGAGGCGGAGGGTATGAGCAGTTCTTC. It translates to CASSQDPGGGGGYEQFF.

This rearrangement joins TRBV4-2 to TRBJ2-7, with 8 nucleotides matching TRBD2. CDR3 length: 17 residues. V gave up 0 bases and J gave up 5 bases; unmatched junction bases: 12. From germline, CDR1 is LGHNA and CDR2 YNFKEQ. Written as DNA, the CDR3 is TGTGCCAGCAGCCAAGATCCGGCTAGCGGGCTAGTGCACGAGCAGTACTTC. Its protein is CASSQDPASGLVHEQYF.

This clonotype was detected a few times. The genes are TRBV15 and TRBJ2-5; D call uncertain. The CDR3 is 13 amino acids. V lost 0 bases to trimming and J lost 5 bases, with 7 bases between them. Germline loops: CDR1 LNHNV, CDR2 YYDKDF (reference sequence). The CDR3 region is CATSRDNPETQYF. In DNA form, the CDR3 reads TGTGCCACCAGCAGAGATAACCCCGAGACCCAGTACTTC. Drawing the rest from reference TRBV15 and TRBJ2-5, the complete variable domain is DAMVIQNPRYQVTQFGKPVTLSCSQTLNHNVMYWYQQKSSQAPKLLFHYYDKDFNNEADTPDNFQSRRPNTSFCFLDIRSPGLGDTAMYLCATSRDNPETQYFGPGTRLLVL.

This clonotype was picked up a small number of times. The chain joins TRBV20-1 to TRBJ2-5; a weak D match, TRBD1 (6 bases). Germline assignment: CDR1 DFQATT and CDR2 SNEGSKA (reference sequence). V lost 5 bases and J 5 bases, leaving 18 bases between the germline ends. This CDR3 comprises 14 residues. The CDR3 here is CSAYLLQGSETQYF. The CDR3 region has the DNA TGCAGTGCTTACTTATTACAGGGATCGGAGACCCAGTACTTC.